What follows describes a single T cell receptor (beta chain). The antigen is unknown. This record belongs to a study of CD8 T cells in Susac syndrome. Study results and caveats: Clonal expansion was present among Susac CD8+ cells. This expansion reached its peak in TEMRA cells and in active patients.

Sequencing of TCR beta, carried out with a high-throughput approach, was applied to CD8+ and CD4+ T cells from the blood. RNA, at about 0.5 to 1 ug, was reverse transcribed with random hexamers. TCRdb reanalysed the immunoSEQ multiplex PCR reads using MiXCR and keeps one entry per CDR3 protein. The sample contains around 100,000 distinct CDR3 sequences, 95% of which appear only once. The germline V gene has CDR1 KGHDR and CDR2 SFDVKD. This CDR3 has 14 residues. V lost 2 bases, J lost 0 bases, and 5 bases lay in between. The source is a human donor with Susac syndrome. Source material: CD8+ T cells from PBMCs. J is TRBJ2-3 and V is TRBV24-1, with D hard to call. CDR3 protein: CATSDSQSTDTQYF. In DNA, the CDR3 is TGTGCCACCAGTGATTCCCAGAGCACAGATACGCAGTATTTT.